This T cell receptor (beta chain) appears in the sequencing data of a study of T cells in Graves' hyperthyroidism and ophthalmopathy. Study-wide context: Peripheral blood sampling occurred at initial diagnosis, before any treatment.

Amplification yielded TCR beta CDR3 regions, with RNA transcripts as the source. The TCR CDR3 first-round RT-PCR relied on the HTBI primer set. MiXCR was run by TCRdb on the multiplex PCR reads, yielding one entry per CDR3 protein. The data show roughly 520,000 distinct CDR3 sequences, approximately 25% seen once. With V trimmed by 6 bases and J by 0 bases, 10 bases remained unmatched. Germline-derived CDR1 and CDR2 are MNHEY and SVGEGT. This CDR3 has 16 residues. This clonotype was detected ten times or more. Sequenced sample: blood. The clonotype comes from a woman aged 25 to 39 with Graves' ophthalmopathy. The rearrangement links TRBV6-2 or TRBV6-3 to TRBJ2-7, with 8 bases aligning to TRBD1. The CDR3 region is CASRKIPGQDSYEQYF. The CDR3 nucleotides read TGTGCCAGCAGGAAAATCCCGGGACAGGACTCCTACGAGCAGTACTTC.